Listed here are 10 T cell receptor beta chains from one sample, sequenced in a study of control samples from healthy donors and cancer patients. Data came from immunoSEQ multiplex PCR; TCRdb stores just in-frame clones and leaves some out. The sample holds 100,000 to 150,000 clones, about 92% seen once. The sample comprised blood. These receptors originate from a woman in her fifties or sixties in good health.

This chain joins TRBV28 and TRBJ1-5; tentative D call: TRBD1 (5 bases). V gave up 4 bases and J gave up 2 bases, with 12 bases separating them. The germline CDR1 and CDR2 sequences are MDHEN and SYDVKM. CDR3 length equals 15 residues. The CDR3 protein is CASSSPQVGNQPQHF. The CDR3 DNA sequence: TGTGCCAGCAGTTCCCCACAGGTCGGCAATCAGCCCCAGCATTTT.

The CDR3 sequence: CASSPLGTAGYTF. DNA for the CDR3: TGCGCCAGCAGCCCGTTGGGGACTGCTGGCTACACCTTC. This chain connects TRBV4-1 to TRBJ1-2; possibly TRBD1 for D (5 bases). CDR1 is MGHRA, CDR2 YSYEKL, per germline. The CDR3 loop spans 13 amino acids. Deletions cut 4 bases from V and 7 bases from J, with 13 bases between.

The rearrangement uses TRBV6-1 and TRBJ2-3, with 16 bases aligning to TRBD2. Per the germline V gene, CDR1 is MNHNS and CDR2 is SASEGT. The V segment lost 0 bases and the J segment 0 bases; nucleotides outside the gene matches: 6. There are 20 residues in the CDR3. CDR3 DNA sequence: TGTGCCAGCAGTGAAGCGGGACTAGCGGGGGGGTTCCCTAGCACAGATACGCAGTATTTT. This gives the protein CASSEAGLAGGFPSTDTQYF.

This chain links TRBV3-1 (or the pseudogene TRBV3-2) with TRBJ2-2; TRBD1 is a possible D gene (6 bases). This CDR3 has 15 amino acids. Germline V gene lookup returns CDR1 LGHDT and CDR2 YNNKEL (reference sequence). V was shortened by 2 bases and J by 3 bases, with 10 bases between the two germline ends. Here the CDR3 reads CASSQYRVYTGELFF. As DNA, the CDR3 is TGTGCCAGCAGCCAATACAGGGTTTACACCGGGGAGCTGTTTTTT.

The chain joins TRBV7-9 to TRBJ1-4; no definite D call. This CDR3 has 15 residues. The germline V and J ends were trimmed by 4 bases and 0 bases, with 9 bases remaining between them. Germline V lookup: CDR1 SEHNR, CDR2 FQNEAQ (reference sequence). CDR3 sequence (DNA): TGTGCCAGCAGCTCAGCGGGTGCAACTAATGAAAAACTGTTTTTT. Translating it yields CASSSAGATNEKLFF.

This clone was counted only a few times. The rearrangement uses TRBV2 and TRBJ2-7, with D hard to call. Per germline, CDR1 SNHLY and CDR2 FYNNEI. The CDR3 consists of 15 residues. Deletions cut 2 bases from V and 3 bases from J, with 14 bases between. The CDR3 coding sequence is TGTGCCAGCAGTGAAAGGTTTTTAGTCCTCTACGAGCAGTACTTC. Translating it yields CASSERFLVLYEQYF.

The V and J genes are TRBV6-5 and TRBJ1-2; TRBD1 matches at 8 bases. The CDR3 extends over 13 amino acids. CDR1 and CDR2 from the germline V gene are MNHEY and SVGAGI. V dropped 4 bases and J dropped 8; count of bases not matched to a gene: 6. The CDR3 loop reads CASSLPGGLGYTF. The CDR3, as DNA: TGTGCCAGCAGTTTGCCAGGGGGCTTAGGCTACACCTTC.

V gene TRBV6-5 combines with J gene TRBJ1-5; no clear D gene. Germline V gives CDR1 MNHEY, CDR2 SVGAGI. The V gene lost 11 bases and the J gene lost 4 bases, with 15 bases spanning the gap. The CDR3 contains 13 residues. The CDR3 nucleotides read TGTGCCTCAGACCGGGGTGGAAATCAGCCCCAGCATTTT. The encoded protein is CASDRGGNQPQHF.

The rearrangement links TRBV5-1 to TRBJ1-1; 8 nucleotides align to TRBD1. The V gene's germline CDR1 is SGHRS and CDR2 YFSETQ. The CDR3 has 14 residues. V was pared by 4 bases and J by 1 base, with 3 bases of the junction left unmatched. The CDR3 region has the DNA TGCGCCAGCAGCCCAGGGACAGGGAACACTGAAGCTTTCTTT. Its translation: CASSPGTGNTEAFF.

The chain has TRBV30 and TRBJ1-1, with a weak D call TRBD1 (5 bases). V dropped 4 bases and J dropped 4 bases, with 13 bases sitting between them. The CDR3 is made up of 13 amino acids. Germline lookup yields CDR1 GTSNPN and CDR2 SVGIG (reference sequence). DNA for the CDR3: TGTGCCTGGATCGGCCCAGGGCCCACTGAAGCTTTCTTT. Encoded protein: CAWIGPGPTEAFF.